A single sample is the source of the 28 T cell receptor beta chains below, sequenced in a study of graft-versus-host responses after intestinal transplantation. Sequencing was performed with immunoSEQ multiplex PCR; in TCRdb, only in-frame clones are kept and a portion is missing. The sample lists thousands of clones; about 87% were seen once. Time point: postoperative day 105 after intestinal transplantation (dayNNNN = postoperative day). Lymphocytes from graft epithelium and lamina propria were isolated. Material: ileum tissue, obtained 105 days after intestinal transplantation. All receptors come from a human patient who received an intestinal transplant, so some T cells may come from the graft donor.

V usage is TRBV13 and J usage is TRBJ1-1; the D is unclear. The germline CDR1 and CDR2 sequences are PRHDT and FYEKMQ (reference sequence). V was pared by 4 bases and J by 1 base, with 13 bases between. This CDR3 has 15 residues. The CDR3 sequence: CASSSPVKENTEAFF. For the CDR3, the DNA is TGTGCCAGCAGCTCCCCCGTGAAGGAGAACACTGAAGCTTTCTTT.

This rearrangement joins TRBV18 to TRBJ2-1; 10 nucleotides line up with TRBD2. The germline CDR1 and CDR2 sequences are KGHSH and LQKENI. The CDR3 runs to 19 residues. With 0 bases clipped from V and 0 bases from J, the junction kept 8 bases outside the gene matches. Here the CDR3 DNA reads TGTGCCAGCTCACCACCGGGTATAGCGGGGGGATTCTCCTACAATGAGCAGTTCTTC. This encodes CASSPPGIAGGFSYNEQFF.

The V call is TRBV10-1, the J call TRBJ1-1; a weak D match, TRBD1 (5 bases). CDR1 and CDR2 from the germline V gene are WNHNN and SYGVQD (reference sequence). This CDR3 spans 17 amino acids. V gave up 3 bases and J gave up 0 bases, with 17 bases separating them. The CDR3: CASSDRGAMDMNTEAFF. In DNA form, the CDR3 reads TGCGCCAGCAGTGATCGCGGGGCGATGGACATGAACACTGAAGCTTTCTTT.

This chain joins TRBV7-3 and TRBJ2-2, with 7 bases aligning to TRBD1. This CDR3 comprises 15 residues. The germline CDR1 and CDR2 sequences are SGHTA and FQGTGA. With V trimmed by 4 bases and J by 2 bases, 4 bases remained unmatched. The CDR3 region has the DNA TGTGCCAGCAGCTCGGGACAGATTAACACCGGGGAGCTGTTTTTT. It specifies CASSSGQINTGELFF.

This chain uses TRBV10-2 with TRBJ2-7; weak D call: TRBD2 (6 bases). The length of the CDR3 is 12 residues. V shed 6 bases and J shed 1 base, with 7 bases lying between them. CDR1 WSHSY and CDR2 SAAADI come from the germline V gene. CDR3 region: CASRGTSYEQYF. The CDR3 coding sequence is TGCGCCAGCAGAGGGACTTCCTACGAGCAGTACTTC.

This clone was picked up a small number of times. The rearrangement uses TRBV7-3 and TRBJ2-1; D remains ambiguous. Trimming left V 8 bases short and J 4 bases short, with 12 bases between. Germline-derived CDR1 and CDR2 are SGHTA and FQGTGA. This CDR3 spans 13 amino acids. This CDR3 reads CASGLGVYNEQFF. The CDR3 nucleotides read TGTGCCAGCGGGCTTGGGGTATACAATGAGCAGTTCTTC.

V is TRBV6-1 and J is TRBJ2-1; 7 bases align to TRBD1. J was trimmed by 7 bases and V by 7 bases; bases with no gene match: 4. The CDR3 runs to 12 residues. The germline gives CDR1 MNHNS, CDR2 SASEGT. The CDR3, as DNA: TGTGCCAGCAACAGGGGTGGGAATGAGCAGTTCTTC. This codes for CASNRGGNEQFF.

This clone showed up just once. CDR3 sequence: CASKFSTGDAYEQYF. CDR3 coding DNA: TGTGCCAGCAAGTTCTCGACAGGGGACGCCTACGAGCAGTACTTC. The chain recombines TRBV27 with TRBJ2-7, with TRBD1 matching 8 bases. The V and J ends lost 7 bases and 2 bases, in that order; junction bases with no gene match: 10. The length of the CDR3 is 15 residues. CDR1 and CDR2 (germline): MNHEY, SMNVEV (reference sequence).

The genes are TRBV30 and TRBJ1-6, with TRBD1 as a possible D gene (5 bases). Germline V gene sequence: CDR1 GTSNPN, CDR2 SVGIG (reference sequence). The CDR3 contains 12 residues. The ends were cut back, 4 bases at V and 4 bases at J, with 5 bases in the middle. The CDR3 protein is CAWTGYNSPLHF. In DNA form, the CDR3 reads TGTGCCTGGACAGGGTATAATTCACCCCTCCACTTT. The variable domain in full, with the rest retrieved from reference TRBV30 and TRBJ1-6, is SQTIHQWPATLVQPVGSPLSLECTVEGTSNPNLYWYRQAAGRGLQLLFYSVGIGQISSEVPQNLSASRPQDRQFILSSKKLLLSDSGFYLCAWTGYNSPLHFGNGTRLTVT.

The V call is TRBV6-5, the J call TRBJ2-6; D gene uncertain. The CDR3 is made up of 14 amino acids. Trimming pared 2 bases from V and 0 bases from J, leaving 2 bases between. Germline V CDR1 and CDR2: MNHEY, SVGAGI. DNA of the CDR3: TGTGCCAGCAGTTACAACTCTGGGGCCAACGTCCTGACTTTC. This encodes CASSYNSGANVLTF.

This rearrangement joins TRBV9 to TRBJ2-1, with D possibly called TRBD1 or TRBD2 (5 bases each). V lost 0 bases and J 8 bases, leaving 15 bases between the germline ends. The germline gives CDR1 SGDLS, CDR2 YYNGEE. CDR3 length equals 15 residues. The chain's CDR3 is CASSVVAGGGDEQFF. CDR3 nucleotides: TGTGCCAGCAGCGTAGTTGCAGGTGGGGGAGATGAGCAGTTCTTC.

The chain combines TRBV13 with TRBJ1-3; tentative D call: TRBD1 (6 bases). CDR1 and CDR2 from the germline V gene are PRHDT and FYEKMQ (reference sequence). The CDR3 is 16 amino acids. Trimming stripped 3 bases from V and 1 base from J, with 13 bases between. In nucleotides, the CDR3 is TGTGCCAGCAGCTTGCGGACAGTTATTTCTGGAAACACCATATATTTT. The encoded protein is CASSLRTVISGNTIYF.

This chain connects TRBV21-1 to TRBJ2-2; TRBD1, the D gene given by the table, was not confirmed from the DNA. TRBV21-1 is a pseudogene segment. This CDR3 spans 21 amino acids. In nucleotides, the CDR3 is TGTGCCAGCAGCAAAGAGTCCGTCTTTCGTTTACGGGACAGGGTTACCGGGGAGCTGTTTTTT. Protein product: CASSKESVFRLRDRVTGELFF.

This clone was detected once. CDR3 loop: CASSEWDKPTDTQYF. The CDR3 region has the DNA TGTGCCAGCAGTGAATGGGACAAGCCCACAGATACGCAGTATTTT. The chain has TRBV6-4 and TRBJ2-3; D may be TRBD1 (6 bases). Germline-derived CDR1 and CDR2 are MRHNA and SNTAGT. Trimming pared 3 bases from V and 2 bases from J, leaving 12 bases between. CDR3 length equals 15 residues.

The chain is built from TRBV7-9 and TRBJ2-6; D not certain. Germline CDR1 reads SEHNR; CDR2 reads FQNEAQ (reference sequence). V gave up 1 base and J gave up 0 bases, with 7 bases separating them. The CDR3 sequence is 16 residues long. CDR3 sequence: CASSLVGHSGANVLTF. The CDR3 DNA reads TGTGCCAGCAGCTTAGTAGGCCACTCTGGGGCCAACGTCCTGACTTTC.

The V call is TRBV11-2, the J call TRBJ1-1, with D tentatively TRBD1 (5 bases). Germline V gene lookup returns CDR1 SGHAT and CDR2 FQNNGV. CDR3 length: 12 residues. V dropped 2 bases and J dropped 10 bases, with 11 bases sitting between them. CDR3 loop: CASSLRAGLAFF. DNA of the CDR3: TGTGCCAGCAGCTTAAGAGCAGGGTTAGCTTTCTTT.

For this clone: Other DNA sequences within the sample encode an identical CDR3. The gene calls are TRBV5-1 and TRBJ2-7; 11 nucleotides line up with TRBD1. Germline V gene sequence: CDR1 SGHRS, CDR2 YFSETQ. The CDR3 length is 15 residues. J gave up 4 bases and V 0 bases, and 3 bases lay outside the gene matches. As DNA, the CDR3 is TGCGCCAGCAGCTTGGGTGGGACAGGGGGGTACGAGCAGTACTTC. Its translation: CASSLGGTGGYEQYF.

The chain combines TRBV6-4 with TRBJ2-1, with 7 positions matching TRBD1. The CDR3 runs 15 residues. The germline V gene has CDR1 MRHNA and CDR2 SNTAGT. V lost 2 bases and J lost 3; bases outside the gene matches: 4. The CDR3 DNA reads TGTGCCAGCAGTGACGGGGCAGGGGGCTACAATGAGCAGTTCTTC. Its translation is CASSDGAGGYNEQFF.

The V and J genes are TRBV6-6 and TRBJ2-3, with no clear D. This CDR3 is 13 amino acids long. Germline assignment: CDR1 MNHNY and CDR2 SVGAGI (reference sequence). Trimming left V 2 bases short and J 3 bases short, with 6 bases between. The CDR3 nucleotides read TGTGCCAGCAGTTACAGGGAAACAGATACGCAGTATTTT. Translated, it gives CASSYRETDTQYF.

This clone occurred once. The V and J genes are TRBV10-2 and TRBJ1-5; 7 bases are a match to TRBD1. The CDR3 length is 13 residues. V lost 6 bases to trimming and J lost 1 base; unmatched junction nucleotides: 0. Germline V CDR1 and CDR2: WSHSY, SAAADI. CDR3 sequence reads: CASRQGSNQPQHF. In DNA, the CDR3 is TGCGCCAGCAGACAGGGGAGCAATCAGCCCCAGCATTTT.

J is TRBJ2-7 and V is TRBV7-9; D gene unclear. Per the germline V gene, CDR1 is SEHNR and CDR2 is FQNEAQ (reference sequence). Trimming shortened V by 3 bases and J by 0 bases, and 6 bases separated the two germline ends. The CDR3 covers 13 residues. The CDR3 DNA follows: TGTGCCAGCAGCTTTATAAGCTCCTACGAGCAGTACTTC. Its translation: CASSFISSYEQYF.

The chain couples TRBV6-4 to TRBJ2-3; 8 positions match TRBD2. The CDR3 runs 15 residues. Trimming took 5 bases from V and 1 from J; bases not matched to a gene: 5. In germline, CDR1 is MRHNA, CDR2 SNTAGT. The CDR3 DNA follows: TGTGCCAGCAGTTTTAGCGGGGAGGGCACAGATACGCAGTATTTT. Amino acid sequence: CASSFSGEGTDTQYF.

The rearrangement joins TRBV5-4 to TRBJ1-6; unclear D gene. Germline V lookup: CDR1 SGHNT, CDR2 YYREEE (reference sequence). The CDR3 loop spans 15 amino acids. V lost 0 bases and J 0 bases, leaving 4 bases between the germline ends. The CDR3 DNA sequence: TGTGCCAGCAGCTTGGAGTCCTCCTATAATTCACCCCTCCACTTT. This encodes CASSLESSYNSPLHF.

The rearrangement links TRBV27 to TRBJ1-1, with D possibly matching TRBD1 (6 bases). The CDR3 is made up of 14 amino acids. In germline, CDR1 is MNHEY, CDR2 SMNVEV (reference sequence). Between the trimmed V and J ends, which lost 10 bases and 5 bases, there was a span of 20 bases. This chain's CDR3 is CAITARGGMTEAFF. The CDR3 coding sequence is TGTGCCATCACGGCTAGGGGGGGGATGACTGAAGCTTTCTTT.

This clone has just one count. The chain has TRBV7-6 and TRBJ2-5, with TRBD2 matching over 7 bases. The CDR3 contains 13 residues. V trimming: 5 bases; J trimming: 9 bases; junction bases outside the gene matches: 9. Germline V lookup: CDR1 SGHVS, CDR2 FNYEAQ. CDR3 amino acids: CASSPGLETAQYF. The DNA for the CDR3 is TGTGCCAGCAGCCCTGGACTAGAGACGGCCCAGTACTTC.

This chain's CDR3 is CASRRPDTQYF. In DNA, the CDR3 is TGTGCCAGCAGACGTCCAGATACGCAGTATTTT. The chain has TRBV21-1 and TRBJ2-3. TRBV21-1 is given as a pseudogene. The CDR3 sequence is 11 residues long.

The rearrangement links TRBV5-1 to TRBJ1-2; TRBD1 aligns across 8 bases. This CDR3 is 15 amino acids long. V gave up 4 bases and J gave up 3 bases; unmatched junction bases: 8. Germline CDR1 is SGHRS and CDR2 is YFSETQ. CDR3 coding DNA: TGCGCCAGCAGCACCCGGGACAGGTACCACTATGGCTACACCTTC. As protein: CASSTRDRYHYGYTF.

This chain connects TRBV11-2 to TRBJ2-1, with D possibly being TRBD2 (5 bases). The V and J ends lost 1 base and 0 bases respectively, with 7 bases between them. Germline values: CDR1 SGHAT, CDR2 FQNNGV. This CDR3 comprises 15 residues. CDR3: CASSLAGSSYNEQFF. In DNA form, the CDR3 reads TGTGCCAGCAGCTTAGCGGGGAGCTCCTACAATGAGCAGTTCTTC.